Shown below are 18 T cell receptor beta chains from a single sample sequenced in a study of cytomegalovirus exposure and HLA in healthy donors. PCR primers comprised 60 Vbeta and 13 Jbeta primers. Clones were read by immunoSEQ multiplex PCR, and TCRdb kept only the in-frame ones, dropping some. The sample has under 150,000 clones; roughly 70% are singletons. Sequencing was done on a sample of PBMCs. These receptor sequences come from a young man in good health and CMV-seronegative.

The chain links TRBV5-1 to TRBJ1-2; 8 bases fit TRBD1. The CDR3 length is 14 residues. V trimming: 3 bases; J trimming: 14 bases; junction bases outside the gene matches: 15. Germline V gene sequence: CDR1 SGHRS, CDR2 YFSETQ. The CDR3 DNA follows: TGCGCCAGCAGCTCACCGTCGACAGGGGAACCTGGGACCTTC. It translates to CASSSPSTGEPGTF.

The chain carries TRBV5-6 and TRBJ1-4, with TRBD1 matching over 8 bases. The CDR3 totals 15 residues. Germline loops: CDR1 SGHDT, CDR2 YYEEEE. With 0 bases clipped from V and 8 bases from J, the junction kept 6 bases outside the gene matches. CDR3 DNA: TGTGCCAGCAGCTTGGCGGCAGGGGGCTGGGAAAAACTGTTTTTT. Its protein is CASSLAAGGWEKLFF.

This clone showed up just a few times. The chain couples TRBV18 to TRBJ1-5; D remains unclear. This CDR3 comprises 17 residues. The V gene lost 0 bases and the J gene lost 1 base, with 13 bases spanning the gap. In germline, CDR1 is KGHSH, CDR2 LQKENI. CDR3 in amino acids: CASSPPTRPGSNQPQHF. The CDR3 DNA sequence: TGTGCCAGCTCACCACCTACACGACCGGGAAGCAATCAGCCCCAGCATTTT. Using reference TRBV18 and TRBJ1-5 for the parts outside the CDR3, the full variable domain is NAGVMQNPRHLVRRRGQEARLRCSPMKGHSHVYWYRQLPEEGLKFMVYLQKENIIDESGMPKERFSAEFPKEGPSILRIQQVVRGDSAAYFCASSPPTRPGSNQPQHFGDGTRLSIL.

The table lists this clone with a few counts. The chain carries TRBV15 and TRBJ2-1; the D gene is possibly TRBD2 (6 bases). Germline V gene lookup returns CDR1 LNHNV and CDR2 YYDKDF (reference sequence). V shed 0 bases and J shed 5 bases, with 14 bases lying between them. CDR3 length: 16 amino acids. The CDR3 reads CATSREAGRKNNEQFF. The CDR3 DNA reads TGTGCCACCAGCAGAGAGGCGGGACGGAAGAACAATGAGCAGTTCTTC.

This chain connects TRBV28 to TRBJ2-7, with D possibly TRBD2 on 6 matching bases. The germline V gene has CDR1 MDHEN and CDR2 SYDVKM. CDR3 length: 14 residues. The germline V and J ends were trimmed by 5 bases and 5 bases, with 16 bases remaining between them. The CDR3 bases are TGTGCCAGCAGTACTACTGGGGGGATAGACGAGCAGTACTTC. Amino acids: CASSTTGGIDEQYF.

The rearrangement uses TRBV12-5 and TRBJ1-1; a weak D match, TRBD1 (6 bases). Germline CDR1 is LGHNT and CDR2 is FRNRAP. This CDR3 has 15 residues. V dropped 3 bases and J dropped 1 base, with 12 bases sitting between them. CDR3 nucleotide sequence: TGTGCTAGTGGTTTTACCCAGGGGCAGAACACTGAAGCTTTCTTT. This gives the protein CASGFTQGQNTEAFF.

The CDR3 region is CASSPGTDRLGYTF. For the CDR3, the DNA is TGTGCCAGCAGCCCCGGGACAGATCGTTTAGGCTACACCTTC. This chain links TRBV11-2 with TRBJ1-2, with 7 bases identical to TRBD1. CDR1 and CDR2 from the germline V gene are SGHAT and FQNNGV. The CDR3 sequence is 14 residues long. The ends lost 5 bases at V and 8 bases at J; junction bases unmatched: 11.

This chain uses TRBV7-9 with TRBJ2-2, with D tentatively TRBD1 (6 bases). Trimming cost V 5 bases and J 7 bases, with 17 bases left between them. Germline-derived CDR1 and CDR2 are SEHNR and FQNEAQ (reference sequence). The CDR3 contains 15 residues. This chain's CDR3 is CASSPIQGRFGELFF. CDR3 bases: TGTGCCAGCAGCCCAATACAGGGAAGATTCGGGGAGCTGTTTTTT.

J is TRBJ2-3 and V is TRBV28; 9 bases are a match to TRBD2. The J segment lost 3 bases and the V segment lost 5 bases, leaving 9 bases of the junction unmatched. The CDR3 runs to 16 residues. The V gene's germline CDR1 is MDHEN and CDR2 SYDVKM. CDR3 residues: CASSLRVAGATDTQYF. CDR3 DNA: TGTGCCAGCAGTCTCCGGGTAGCGGGAGCAACAGATACGCAGTATTTT.

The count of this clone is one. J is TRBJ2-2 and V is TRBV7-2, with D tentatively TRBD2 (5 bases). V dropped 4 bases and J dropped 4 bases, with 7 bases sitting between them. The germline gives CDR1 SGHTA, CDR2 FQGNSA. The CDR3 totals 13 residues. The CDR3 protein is CASSWETTGELFF. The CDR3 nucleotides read TGTGCCAGCAGCTGGGAGACCACCGGGGAGCTGTTTTTT.

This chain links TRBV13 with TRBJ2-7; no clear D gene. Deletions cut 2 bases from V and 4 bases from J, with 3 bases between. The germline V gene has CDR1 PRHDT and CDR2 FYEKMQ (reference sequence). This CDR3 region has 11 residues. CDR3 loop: CASSLYYEQYF. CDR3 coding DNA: TGTGCCAGCAGCTTATATTACGAGCAGTACTTC.

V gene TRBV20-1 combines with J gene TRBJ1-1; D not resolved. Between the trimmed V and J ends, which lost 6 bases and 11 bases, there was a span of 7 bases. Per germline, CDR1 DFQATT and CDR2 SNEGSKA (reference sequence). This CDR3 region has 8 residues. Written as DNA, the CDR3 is TGCAGTGCGACGGGGGCTTTCTTT. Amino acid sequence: CSATGAFF.

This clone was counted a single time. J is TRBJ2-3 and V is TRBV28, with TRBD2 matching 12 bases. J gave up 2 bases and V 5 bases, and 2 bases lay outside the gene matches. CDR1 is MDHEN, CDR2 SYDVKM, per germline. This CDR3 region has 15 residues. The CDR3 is CASSRTSGITDTQYF. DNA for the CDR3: TGTGCCAGCAGTCGGACTAGCGGGATCACAGATACGCAGTATTTT.

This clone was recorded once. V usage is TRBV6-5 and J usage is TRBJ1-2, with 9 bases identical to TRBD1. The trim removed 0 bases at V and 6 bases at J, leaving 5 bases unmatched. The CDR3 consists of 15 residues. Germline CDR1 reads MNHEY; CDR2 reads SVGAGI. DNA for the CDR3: TGTGCCAGCAGTTACTCGACAGGGGGATCCCATGGCTACACCTTC. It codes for CASSYSTGGSHGYTF.

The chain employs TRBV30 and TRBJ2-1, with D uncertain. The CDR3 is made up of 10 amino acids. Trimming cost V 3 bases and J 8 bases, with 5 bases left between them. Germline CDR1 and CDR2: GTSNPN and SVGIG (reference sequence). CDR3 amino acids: CAWREDEQFF. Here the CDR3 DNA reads TGTGCCTGGAGAGAGGATGAGCAGTTCTTC.

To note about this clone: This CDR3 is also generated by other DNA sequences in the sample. The CDR3 nucleotides are TGCGCCAGCAGCTTGGGACAGGGGGCAGATACGCAGTATTTT. Translating gives CASSLGQGADTQYF. J is TRBJ2-3 and V is TRBV5-1; 9 nucleotides agree with TRBD1. Germline values: CDR1 SGHRS, CDR2 YFSETQ. The CDR3 is made up of 14 amino acids. J was trimmed by 4 bases and V by 0 bases; bases with no gene match: 0.

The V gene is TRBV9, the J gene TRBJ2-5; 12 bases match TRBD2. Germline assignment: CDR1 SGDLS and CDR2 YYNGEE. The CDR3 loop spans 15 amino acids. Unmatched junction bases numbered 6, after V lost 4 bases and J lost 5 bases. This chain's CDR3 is CASSPRLAGEETQYF. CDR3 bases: TGTGCCAGCAGCCCTCGACTAGCGGGAGAGGAGACCCAGTACTTC. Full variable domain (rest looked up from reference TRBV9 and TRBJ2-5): DSGVTQTPKHLITATGQRVTLRCSPRSGDLSVYWYQQSLDQGLQFLIQYYNGEERAKGNILERFSAQQFPDLHSELNLSSLELGDSALYFCASSPRLAGEETQYFGPGTRLLVL.

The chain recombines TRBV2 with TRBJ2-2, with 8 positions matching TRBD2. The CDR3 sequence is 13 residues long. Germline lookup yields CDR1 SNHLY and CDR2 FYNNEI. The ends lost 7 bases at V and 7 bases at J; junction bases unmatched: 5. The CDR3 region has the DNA TGTGCCAGCACAGGGACTAGTGGCGGGGAGCTGTTTTTT. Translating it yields CASTGTSGGELFF. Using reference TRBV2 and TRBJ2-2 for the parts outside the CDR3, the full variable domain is EPEVTQTPSHQVTQMGQEVILRCVPISNHLYFYWYRQILGQKVEFLVSFYNNEISEKSEIFDDQFSVERPDGSNFTLKIRSTKLEDSAMYFCASTGTSGGELFFGEGSRLTVL.